A selection of T cell receptor beta chains follows, all from one sample in a study of blood T cells in healthy people across ages. MiXCR, run by TCRdb on the 5' RACE reads, gives a single entry per CDR3 protein. The data hold 1.5 million to 2 million distinct CDR3 sequences, with approximately 40% observed a single time. Material for sequencing was blood. The receptors derive from a human donor in good health. Each CDR3 is given with its conserved first and last residue. Fields, in order: D gene, V gene, J gene, clone size, CDR3 DNA, CDR3 protein. A D gene is named only where the DNA matches it firmly. Rows may omit the clone size; those that give it use once, few, many or a size class.

>TRBD2|TRBV20-1|TRBJ2-3|.
TGCAGTGCTAGTGGGACTAGCGGGGGCCCCCGTACGCAGTATTTT
CSASGTSGGPRTQYF
>.|TRBV7-9|TRBJ1-2|few
TGTGCCAGCAGCTTTGCTTTGATGTACGATGGCTACACCTTC
CASSFALMYDGYTF
>.|TRBV7-2|TRBJ2-7|once
TGTGCCAGCTCCCCATCGCTGATCGAGCAGTACTTC
CASSPSLIEQYF
>.|TRBV7-2|TRBJ2-3|.
TGTGCCAGCAGCCGGGGATCTGGGGGCACAGATACGCAGTATTTT
CASSRGSGGTDTQYF
>TRBD2|TRBV11-2|TRBJ2-6|.
TGTGCCAGCAGGAGCCTAGCGGGGTTAAAGGGGGCCAACGTCCTGACTTTC
CASRSLAGLKGANVLTF
>.|TRBV20-1|TRBJ2-3|.
TGCAGTGCTGCCCGAGACGGGGGCTGGGGGGATACGCAGTATTTT
CSAARDGGWGDTQYF
>.|TRBV6-6|TRBJ1-6|.
TGTGCCAGCAGTTACTTAACAATAAATTCACCCCTCCACTTT
CASSYLTINSPLHF
>.|TRBV28|TRBJ2-4|.
TGTGCCAGCAGTTTGGGGGGCAGGGCCAAAAACATTCAGTACTTC
CASSLGGRAKNIQYF
>.|TRBV3-1|TRBJ1-5|.
TGTGCCAGCAGCCAGTCTTATAGCAATCAGCCTCAGCATTTT
CASSQSYSNQPQHF
>.|TRBV20-1|TRBJ2-3|few
TGCAGTGCTAGTGGCCCCCGGTCGACAGATACGCAGTATTTT
CSASGPRSTDTQYF
>TRBD2|TRBV5-1|TRBJ2-3|.
TGCGCCAGCAGCCCAGGGACTAGCGGGGGAGTCAAAGATACGCAGTATTTT
CASSPGTSGGVKDTQYF
>TRBD2|TRBV6-2/TRBV6-3|TRBJ2-1|.
TGTGCCGGGGGGGAAGGCTCCTACAATGAGCAGTTCTTC
CAGGEGSYNEQFF
>TRBD1|TRBV7-9|TRBJ2-3|.
TGTGCCAGCAGCCGACAGGGATTGACAGATACGCAGTATTTT
CASSRQGLTDTQYF
>.|TRBV7-2|TRBJ2-3|few
TGTGCCAGCAGCTTATACGGGGCGGGGGCGTCAGATACGCAGTATTTT
CASSLYGAGASDTQYF
>.|TRBV20-1|TRBJ2-2|.
TGCAGTGCTAGACAACTACACGGACAGTTGAACACCGGGGAGCTGTTTTTT
CSARQLHGQLNTGELFF
>TRBD1|TRBV27|TRBJ1-1|once
TGTGCCAGCAGTTTAGGGACAGGGGGGTTGGAAGCTTTCTTT
CASSLGTGGLEAFF
>.|TRBV27|TRBJ2-7|few
TGTGCCAGCTCGGCGGGTATCGTCCCTCCCTACGAGCAGTACTTC
CASSAGIVPPYEQYF
>.|TRBV14|TRBJ1-2|few
TGTGCCAGCAGCCAAGATTCCCAGTATGGCTACACCTTC
CASSQDSQYGYTF
>.|TRBV7-2|TRBJ2-6|.
TGTGCCAGCAGCTTAAGGGCTTCCGGGACTGCGGGGTCTGGGGCCAACGTCCTGACTTTC
CASSLRASGTAGSGANVLTF
>TRBD1|TRBV29-1|TRBJ2-1|.
TGCAGCGCCGGACAGGGGGCAGGCGGGTGGAATGAGCAGTTCTTC
CSAGQGAGGWNEQFF
>.|TRBV12-3/TRBV12-4|TRBJ2-4|.
TGTGCCAGCAGCTCACCGGGCCTGGAAAACATTCAGTACTTC
CASSSPGLENIQYF
>.|TRBV7-2|TRBJ1-2|few
TGTGCCAGCAGCCCCCCCCCGGGCCGGTATGGCTACACCTTC
CASSPPPGRYGYTF
>.|TRBV20-1|TRBJ2-7|.
TGCAGTGCTAGGCCAGGGAATTCCTACGAGCAGTACTTC
CSARPGNSYEQYF